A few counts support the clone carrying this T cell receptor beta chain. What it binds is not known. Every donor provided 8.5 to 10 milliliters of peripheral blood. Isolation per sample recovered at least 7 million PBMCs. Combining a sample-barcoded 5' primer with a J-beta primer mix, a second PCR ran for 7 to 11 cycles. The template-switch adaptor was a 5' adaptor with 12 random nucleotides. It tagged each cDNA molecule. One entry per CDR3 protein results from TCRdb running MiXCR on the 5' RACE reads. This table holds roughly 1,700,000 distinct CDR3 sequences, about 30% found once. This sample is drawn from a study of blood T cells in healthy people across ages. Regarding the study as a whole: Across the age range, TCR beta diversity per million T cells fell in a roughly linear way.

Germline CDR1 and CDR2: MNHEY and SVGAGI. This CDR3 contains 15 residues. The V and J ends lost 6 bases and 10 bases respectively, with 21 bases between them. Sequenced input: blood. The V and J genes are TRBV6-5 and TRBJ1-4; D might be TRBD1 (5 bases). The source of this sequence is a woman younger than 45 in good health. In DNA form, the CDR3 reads TGTGCCAGCAGAGAGGGACCCCGAAGGTCCGGAAAACTGTTTTTT. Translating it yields CASREGPRRSGKLFF.